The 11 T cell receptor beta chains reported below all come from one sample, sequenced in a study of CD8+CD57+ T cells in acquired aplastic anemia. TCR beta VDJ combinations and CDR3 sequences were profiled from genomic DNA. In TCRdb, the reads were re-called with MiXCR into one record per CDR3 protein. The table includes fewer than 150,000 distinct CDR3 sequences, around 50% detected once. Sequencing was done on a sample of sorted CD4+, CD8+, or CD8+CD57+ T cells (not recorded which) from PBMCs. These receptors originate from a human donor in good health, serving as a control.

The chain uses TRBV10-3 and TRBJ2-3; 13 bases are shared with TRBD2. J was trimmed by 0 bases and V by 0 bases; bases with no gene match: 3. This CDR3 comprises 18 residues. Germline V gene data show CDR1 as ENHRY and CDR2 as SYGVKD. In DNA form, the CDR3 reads TGTGCCATCAGTGAGTCGGAGACTAGCGGGGGGAGCACAGATACGCAGTATTTT. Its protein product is CAISESETSGGSTDTQYF.

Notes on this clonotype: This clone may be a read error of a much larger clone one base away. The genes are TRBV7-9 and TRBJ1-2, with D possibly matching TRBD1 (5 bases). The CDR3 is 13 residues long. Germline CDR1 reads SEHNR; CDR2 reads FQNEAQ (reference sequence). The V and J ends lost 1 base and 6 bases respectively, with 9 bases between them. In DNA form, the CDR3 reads TGTGCCAGCAGCTTAGGACAGTACCATGGCTACACCTTC. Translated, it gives CASSLGQYHGYTF.

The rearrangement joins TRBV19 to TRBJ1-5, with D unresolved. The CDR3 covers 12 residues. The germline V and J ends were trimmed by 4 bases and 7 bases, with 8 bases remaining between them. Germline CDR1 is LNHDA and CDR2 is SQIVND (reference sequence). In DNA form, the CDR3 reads TGTGCCAGTAGTAATGGTGGACAGCCCCAGCATTTT. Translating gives CASSNGGQPQHF.

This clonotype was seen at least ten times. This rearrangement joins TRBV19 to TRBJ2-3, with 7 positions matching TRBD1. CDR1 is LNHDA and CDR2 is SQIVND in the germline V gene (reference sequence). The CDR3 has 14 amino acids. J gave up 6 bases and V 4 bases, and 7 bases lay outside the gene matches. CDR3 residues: CASSTTGSADTQYF. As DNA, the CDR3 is TGTGCCAGTAGTACGACAGGGAGCGCGGATACGCAGTATTTT.

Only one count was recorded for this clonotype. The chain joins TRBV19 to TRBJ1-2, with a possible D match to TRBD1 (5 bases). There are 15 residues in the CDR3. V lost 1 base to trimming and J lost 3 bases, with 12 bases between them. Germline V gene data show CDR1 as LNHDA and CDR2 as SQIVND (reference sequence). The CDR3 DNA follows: TGTGCCAGTAGTATAGGGGGCTTGGGGGACTATGGCTACACCTTC. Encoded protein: CASSIGGLGDYGYTF.

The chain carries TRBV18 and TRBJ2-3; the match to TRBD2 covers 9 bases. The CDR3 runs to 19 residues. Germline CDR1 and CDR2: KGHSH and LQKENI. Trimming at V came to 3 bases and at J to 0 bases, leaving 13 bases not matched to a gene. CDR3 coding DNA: TGTGCCAGCTCACCTTTTTCACCAAAACTAGCGGGCAGCACAGATACGCAGTATTTT. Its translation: CASSPFSPKLAGSTDTQYF. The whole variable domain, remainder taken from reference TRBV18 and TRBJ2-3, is NAGVMQNPRHLVRRRGQEARLRCSPMKGHSHVYWYRQLPEEGLKFMVYLQKENIIDESGMPKERFSAEFPKEGPSILRIQQVVRGDSAAYFCASSPFSPKLAGSTDTQYFGPGTRLTVL.

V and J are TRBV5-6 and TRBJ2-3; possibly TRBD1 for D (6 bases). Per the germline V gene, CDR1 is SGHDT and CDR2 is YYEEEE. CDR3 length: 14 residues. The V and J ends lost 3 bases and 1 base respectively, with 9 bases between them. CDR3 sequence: CASSYRQGTDTQYF. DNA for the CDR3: TGTGCCAGCAGCTACCGACAGGGCACAGATACGCAGTATTTT.

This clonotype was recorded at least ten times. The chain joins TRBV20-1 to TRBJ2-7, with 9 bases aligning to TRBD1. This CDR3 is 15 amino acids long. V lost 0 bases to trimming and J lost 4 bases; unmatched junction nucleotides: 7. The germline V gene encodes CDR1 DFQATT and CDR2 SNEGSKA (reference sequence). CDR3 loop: CSARDQDRGIYEQYF. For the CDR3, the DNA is TGCAGTGCTAGAGATCAAGACAGGGGGATTTACGAGCAGTACTTC.

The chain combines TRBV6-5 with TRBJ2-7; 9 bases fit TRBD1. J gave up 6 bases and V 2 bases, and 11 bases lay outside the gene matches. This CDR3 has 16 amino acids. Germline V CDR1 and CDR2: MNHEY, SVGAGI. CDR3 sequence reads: CASSYQPGQGSGEQYF. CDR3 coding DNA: TGTGCCAGCAGTTACCAACCGGGACAGGGCTCTGGCGAGCAGTACTTC.

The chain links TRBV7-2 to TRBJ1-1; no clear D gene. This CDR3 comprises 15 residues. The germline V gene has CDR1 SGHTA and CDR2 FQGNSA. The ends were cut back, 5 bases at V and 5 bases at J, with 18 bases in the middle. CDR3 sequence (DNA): TGTGCCAGCAGCCTAAGGTCCCCGGCCGGTACTGAAGCTTTCTTT. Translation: CASSLRSPAGTEAFF.

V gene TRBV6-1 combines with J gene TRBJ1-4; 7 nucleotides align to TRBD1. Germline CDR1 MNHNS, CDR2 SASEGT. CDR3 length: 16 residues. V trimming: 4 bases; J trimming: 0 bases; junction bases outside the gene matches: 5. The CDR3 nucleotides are TGTGCCAGCAGTGTTCTACAGGGGTCAACTAATGAAAAACTGTTTTTT. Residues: CASSVLQGSTNEKLFF.